These 5 T cell receptor beta chains came from one sample sequenced in a study of blood T cells in healthy people across ages. Through a sample-barcoded 5' primer and a J-beta primer mix, a second PCR was run for about 6 to 12 cycles. TCRdb passed the 5' RACE reads through MiXCR, listing each CDR3 protein once. The table shows around 1,000,000 distinct CDR3 sequences, with around two fifths occurring only once. Sequences were obtained from blood. All receptors derive from a man in his late teens or twenties in good health.

This clonotype has just a few counts. The genes are TRBV11-1 and TRBJ2-3; 8 bases align to TRBD1. There are 15 residues in the CDR3. With V trimmed by 5 bases and J by 6 bases, 10 bases remained unmatched. The germline V gene encodes CDR1 SGHAT and CDR2 FQDESV (reference sequence). The CDR3, as DNA: TGTGCCAGCAGCCGTGACCCGACAGGGGTTGATACGCAGTATTTT. Translating gives CASSRDPTGVDTQYF.

On this clonotype: Given a much more abundant clone one base away, this may be a read error. The chain links TRBV20-1 to TRBJ2-4; 10 bases fit TRBD1. Germline CDR1 is DFQATT and CDR2 is SNEGSKA (reference sequence). The CDR3 extends over 13 amino acids. The CDR3 loop is CSAADRGLDIRYF. The CDR3 nucleotides read TGCAGTGCTGCCGACAGGGGGCTTGACATTCGGTACTTC.

This rearrangement joins TRBV27 to TRBJ2-1; tentatively, D is TRBD1 (8 bases). With the DNA end fitting TRBJ2-7 better, the J assignment may be wrong. Germline V gene sequence: CDR1 MNHEY, CDR2 SMNVEV (reference sequence). The CDR3 consists of 16 residues. This chain's CDR3 is CASSFRPDRDYNEQYF. The CDR3 nucleotides read TGTGCCAGCAGTTTCCGCCCGGACAGGGACTACAATGAGCAGTACTTC.

This clonotype was found a few times. This chain joins TRBV20-1 and TRBJ1-5; 7 bases are a match to TRBD1. J was trimmed by 0 bases and V by 4 bases; bases with no gene match: 9. CDR1 DFQATT and CDR2 SNEGSKA come from the germline V gene (reference sequence). This CDR3 spans 16 amino acids. CDR3: CSANDRDLDSNQPQHF. CDR3 bases: TGCAGTGCTAACGACAGGGACCTAGATAGCAATCAGCCCCAGCATTTT.

This chain uses TRBV6-5 with TRBJ2-2, with a weak D call TRBD1 (6 bases). CDR1 is MNHEY and CDR2 is SVGAGI in the germline V gene. This CDR3 has 17 amino acids. With 2 bases removed from V and 5 bases from J, the gap between germline ends came to 18 bases. The CDR3 DNA reads TGTGCCAGCAGTTACGGAGGCACAGGGCTAAGGACCGGGGAGCTGTTTTTT. The encoded protein is CASSYGGTGLRTGELFF.